Listed here are 20 T cell receptor beta chains from one sample, sequenced in a study of T cell clonality in common variable immunodeficiency. TCRdb's table, derived via immunoSEQ multiplex PCR, lists solely in-frame clones and lacks some. The sample has fewer than 60,000 clones, none seen only once. The sample comprised peripheral blood mononuclear cells. The receptors come from a person between 18 and 75 years old in good health.

As regards this clone: The missing CDR3 end, 3 residues past where the read stops, is filled in from the germline J gene. The chain joins TRBV19 to TRBJ2-1, with 8 nucleotides matching TRBD2. The CDR3 sequence is 17 residues long. Germline loops: CDR1 LNHDA, CDR2 SQIVND (reference sequence). J lost 4 bases, V lost 1 base, and 9 bases had no gene match. The CDR3 DNA, read in part, is TGTGCCAGTAGTATAGGCTTCTCGGGGGGGGGTTACAATGAG. Translated, it gives CASSIGFSGGGYNE. The full CDR3 protein is CASSIGFSGGGYNEQFF. Variable domain in full (rest from reference TRBV19 and TRBJ2-1): DGGITQSPKYLFRKEGQNVTLSCEQNLNHDAMYWYRQDPGQGLRLIYYSQIVNDFQKGDIAEGYSVSREKKESFPLTVTSAQKNPTAFYLCASSIGFSGGGYNEQFFGPGTRLTVL.

This clone was detected only a few times. The read finishes 3 residues shy of the CDR3 end, and the germline J gene is used to complete it. The chain uses TRBV2 and TRBJ1-1; D gene uncertain. The CDR3 is made up of 13 amino acids. Germline CDR1 and CDR2: SNHLY and FYNNEI. The V gene lost 6 bases and the J gene lost 5 bases, with 13 bases spanning the gap. Partial CDR3 DNA: TGTGCCAGCAGAGCGCAGTCGGGGACTGAA. The encoded protein is CASRAQSGTE. The CDR3 in full is CASRAQSGTEAFF.

This clone was detected many times. The CDR3 end is not reached by the read, which stops 3 residues before it; the germline J gene fills it in. The chain is built from TRBV20-1 and TRBJ2-5, with TRBD2 matching over 7 bases. Trimming at V came to 3 bases and at J to 5 bases, leaving 15 bases not matched to a gene. The CDR3 has 16 amino acids. Germline values: CDR1 DFQATT, CDR2 SNEGSKA (reference sequence). The CDR3 sequence: CSARWGEGSGGETQYF. CDR3 DNA (partial): TGCAGTGCTAGGTGGGGGGAGGGTTCCGGGGGGGAGACC.

This clone was recorded many times. Read coverage stops 3 residues before the CDR3 terminus; the germline J gene supplies the remainder. This chain links TRBV18 with TRBJ2-1; TRBD1 matches 8 bases. J gave up 8 bases and V 4 bases, and 13 bases lay outside the gene matches. Germline-derived CDR1 and CDR2 are KGHSH and LQKENI. CDR3 length: 16 amino acids. The covered CDR3 bases are TGTGCCAGCTCACTCACCGGACAGGGTAAGAGGGATGAG. This gives the protein CASSLTGQGKRDE. The full CDR3 reads CASSLTGQGKRDEQFF.

With respect to this clone: The CDR3 goes on 3 residues after the read ends, and that part is filled in from the germline J gene. The rearrangement uses TRBV6-4 and TRBJ2-7; TRBD1 aligns across 7 bases. Germline V CDR1 and CDR2: MRHNA, SNTAGT. The CDR3 extends over 14 amino acids. Trimming took 4 bases from V and 2 from J; bases not matched to a gene: 5. This CDR3 is CASSVAGGAYEQYF. The covered CDR3 bases are TGTGCCAGCAGTGTAGCAGGGGGTGCCTACGAG.

Of note for this clone: The CDR3 end lies 3 residues beyond the end of the read and is filled in from the germline J gene. This rearrangement joins TRBV2 to TRBJ1-6; TRBD1 might be the D (5 bases). The CDR3 sequence is 16 residues long. Germline V CDR1 and CDR2: SNHLY, FYNNEI. Trimming took 0 bases from V and 7 from J, leaving 13 bases between them. CDR3 loop: CASSEALRGINSPLHF. Incomplete CDR3 DNA: TGTGCCAGCAGTGAAGCGCTTCGGGGGATCAATTCACCC.

This clone was observed at least ten times. The read gets to within 3 residues of the CDR3 end, and the germline J gene fills in the rest. The chain recombines TRBV11-3 with TRBJ2-1, with TRBD2 matching 11 bases. V lost 5 bases, J lost 6 bases, and 6 bases stayed unmatched. This CDR3 is built from 15 residues. CDR1 and CDR2 (germline): SGHNT, YENEEA. CDR3 bases read: TGTGCCAGCAGCCTTACTAGCGGGAGCCTCAATGAG. As protein: CASSLTSGSLNE. The full CDR3 is CASSLTSGSLNEQFF.

Notes on this clone: The read ends 3 residues shy of where the CDR3 ends; the end is completed using the germline J gene. The rearrangement links TRBV5-1 to TRBJ2-5; D is possibly TRBD1 (6 bases). Trimming removed 5 bases at V and 5 bases at J, with 19 bases between. This CDR3 has 15 residues. The germline V gene encodes CDR1 SGHRS and CDR2 YFSETQ. CDR3 DNA, as far as it was read: TGCGCCAGCAGGTACCCCCAGGGGATGGGGGAGACC. This translates into CASRYPQGMGET. The CDR3 as a whole reads CASRYPQGMGETQYF.

This clone was recorded many times. Sequencing ends 3 residues short of the CDR3 end; the germline J gene provides the rest. V is TRBV7-8 and J is TRBJ2-5, with TRBD1 matching over 10 bases. V lost 3 bases and J lost 5; bases outside the gene matches: 9. The CDR3 is 16 residues long. Germline V lookup: CDR1 SGHVS, CDR2 FQNEAQ. CDR3 bases read: TGTGCCAGCAGCTTGGGACAGGGGACGGGGAGGGAGACC. Protein sequence: CASSLGQGTGRET. The whole CDR3 is CASSLGQGTGRETQYF.

This clone occurred many times. The read terminates 3 residues ahead of where the CDR3 ends, so the germline J gene completes it. The chain recombines TRBV20-1 with TRBJ2-2, with D possibly matching TRBD2 (6 bases). Trimming left V 4 bases short and J 1 base short, with 13 bases between. The germline CDR1 and CDR2 sequences are DFQATT and SNEGSKA (reference sequence). The CDR3 sequence is 15 residues long. The CDR3 loop reads CSAKFGGGNTGELFF. The sequenced part of the CDR3 DNA is TGCAGTGCTAAATTCGGGGGAGGGAACACCGGGGAG.

This clone was seen at least ten times. The read terminates 3 residues ahead of where the CDR3 ends, so the germline J gene completes it. This chain links TRBV2 with TRBJ1-5; no clear D. The CDR3 is 13 amino acids. V was trimmed by 2 bases and J by 6 bases, leaving 8 bases between them. Germline V gene data show CDR1 as SNHLY and CDR2 as FYNNEI. Incomplete CDR3 DNA: TGTGCCAGCAGTGAAACATTTTCTCAGCCC. It translates to CASSETFSQP. The CDR3 in its entirety is CASSETFSQPQHF.

This clone appeared many times. The missing CDR3 end, 3 residues past where the read stops, is filled in from the germline J gene. The V and J genes are TRBV5-1 and TRBJ2-4, with 8 positions matching TRBD2. Germline V CDR1 and CDR2: SGHRS, YFSETQ. This CDR3 contains 14 residues. The CDR3 protein is CASSRGDSSGLQYF. CDR3 bases read: TGCGCCAGCAGCAGGGGGGACTCTAGCGGGCTT. Full variable domain (remainder filled in from reference TRBV5-1 and TRBJ2-4): KAGVTQTPRYLIKTRGQQVTLSCSPISGHRSVSWYQQTPGQGLQFLFEYFSETQRNKGNFPGRFSGRQFSNSRSEMNVSTLELGDSALYLCASSRGDSSGLQYFGAGTRLSVL.

The sample holds many counts of this clone. The read halts 3 residues ahead of the CDR3 end, with the missing end drawn from the germline J gene. This chain links TRBV29-1 with TRBJ1-2; D ambiguous. Trimming pared 4 bases from V and 1 base from J, leaving 4 bases between. This CDR3 has 11 residues. Germline values: CDR1 SQVTM, CDR2 ANQGSEA. CDR3 DNA (partial): TGCAGCGTTGGACATAACTATGGC. Its protein product is CSVGHNYG. The CDR3 in full is CSVGHNYGYTF.

Concerning this clone itself: The read finishes 3 residues shy of the CDR3 end, and the germline J gene is used to complete it. V gene TRBV7-8 combines with J gene TRBJ2-5, with TRBD2 matching 13 bases. The junction had 7 bases not matched to a gene; V was cut back by 7 bases and J by 2 bases. The V gene's germline CDR1 is SGHVS and CDR2 FQNEAQ. This CDR3 region has 16 residues. This CDR3 reads CASTTRTSGRQETQYF. The sequenced CDR3 bases are TGTGCCAGCACCACCCGGACTAGCGGGAGACAAGAGACC.

This clone was detected many times. The CDR3 goes on 3 residues after the read ends, and that part is filled in from the germline J gene. The V and J genes are TRBV30 and TRBJ2-1, with TRBD2 identical over 13 bases. The germline CDR1 and CDR2 sequences are GTSNPN and SVGIG (reference sequence). This CDR3 is 14 amino acids long. Unmatched junction bases numbered 5, after V lost 3 bases and J lost 9 bases. CDR3: CAWSFGLAGVEQFF. CDR3 bases read: TGTGCCTGGAGCTTCGGACTAGCGGGGGTTGAG.

This clone was picked up many times. The read falls 3 residues short of the CDR3 end, and the missing part is taken from the germline J gene. The chain combines TRBV19 with TRBJ2-2, with D unresolved. In germline, CDR1 is LNHDA, CDR2 SQIVND (reference sequence). V dropped 6 bases and J dropped 5 bases, with 10 bases sitting between them. The CDR3 totals 13 residues. The CDR3 sequence is CASRFPATGELFF. Partial CDR3 DNA: TGTGCCAGTAGATTCCCAGCGACCGGGGAG.

This clone appeared many times. Read data end 3 residues before the CDR3 end; the end is taken from the germline J gene. The chain employs TRBV29-1 and TRBJ2-3; TRBD1 matches 9 bases. This CDR3 is built from 15 residues. CDR1 is SQVTM and CDR2 is ANQGSEA in the germline V gene. The trim removed 8 bases at V and 6 bases at J, leaving 15 bases unmatched. The part of the CDR3 DNA that was read is TGCAGCCTCCAAACCGGGACAGGGATGGTGGATACG. Its protein is CSLQTGTGMVDT. The whole CDR3 region reads CSLQTGTGMVDTQYF.

This clone appeared many times. With the read ending 3 residues before the CDR3 end, the germline J gene is used to fill in that end. The chain links TRBV20-1 to TRBJ1-5; 10 bases line up with TRBD1. The germline CDR1 and CDR2 sequences are DFQATT and SNEGSKA (reference sequence). V shed 5 bases and J 7 bases; nucleotides not matched to a gene: 20. The CDR3 sequence is 18 residues long. Here the CDR3 reads CSAAGTGVGEGFWQPQHF. The DNA read from the CDR3 is TGCAGTGCTGCCGGGACAGGGGTCGGCGAGGGGTTTTGGCAGCCC.

This clone occurred many times. The CDR3 end falls 3 residues outside the read, so it is completed with the germline J gene. This rearrangement joins TRBV20-1 to TRBJ2-5, with TRBD2 matching over 9 bases. There are 16 residues in the CDR3. Germline V lookup: CDR1 DFQATT, CDR2 SNEGSKA (reference sequence). The trim removed 1 base at V and 5 bases at J, leaving 11 bases unmatched. The CDR3 bases that were read are TGCAGTGCTAGAGGGCCTAGCGGGAAAAGATGGGAGACC. This gives the protein CSARGPSGKRWET. The whole CDR3 is CSARGPSGKRWETQYF.

This clone showed up many times. The sequence runs out 3 residues before the end of the CDR3; the remainder is reconstructed from the germline J gene. The chain uses TRBV7-9 and TRBJ1-2; D remains ambiguous. Germline CDR1 is SEHNR and CDR2 is FQNEAQ (reference sequence). The CDR3 runs to 15 residues. CDR3 region: CASSLEVQAEHGYTF. Incomplete CDR3 DNA: TGTGCCAGCAGCTTAGAGGTGCAGGCCGAACACGGC.